This TCR beta chain was obtained from a study of blood T cells in healthy people across ages. Broader study findings: Estimates drawn from one million T cells were deemed to understate diversity. Unknown donor CMV status possibly confounded expanded clonotype changes.

A second about 7 to 12 cycle PCR used barcoded and J-beta primers. TCRdb called the 5' RACE reads again in MiXCR, with one record for every CDR3 protein. The table records about 1 million distinct CDR3 sequences, more than 40% of them present only once. This clonotype was recorded a few times. Its antigen is as yet unknown. The V and J ends lost 3 bases and 10 bases, in that order; junction bases with no gene match: 5. The CDR3 runs 13 residues. Germline CDR1 MNHEY, CDR2 SVGAGI. Drawing of peripheral blood yielded ten milliliters from each donor. The chain is built from TRBV6-5 and TRBJ2-1, with TRBD2 matching over 8 bases. The receptor's source is a woman aged 55-70 years in good health. Specimen: blood. The CDR3, as DNA: TGTGCCAGCAGTTATCTCGGGGGGGAGGAGCAGTTCTTC. Protein: CASSYLGGEEQFF.